Below, 25 T cell receptor beta chains from the same sample are listed, as sequenced in a study of blood T cells in healthy people across ages (dated by TCRdb to 2015 to 2017). Library preparation was by 5' RACE. These reads were obtained on an Illumina HiSeq 2500. A second roughly 6 to 12 cycle PCR used a sample-barcoded 5' primer and a J-beta primer mix. TCRdb redid the processing of the public reads, applying fastp at Q25 and MiXCR, and retained in-frame beta chains. Each CDR3 protein appears once, grouped with its most common genes and DNA. For this sample there are 780,000 or so distinct CDR3 sequences; roughly three fifths appear just once. The top ten constitute about 26% of the sample. Input material: blood. The receptors here all came from a man aged 35-49 years in good health.

J is TRBJ1-2 and V is TRBV5-1; D is ambiguous. CDR1 and CDR2 from the germline V gene are SGHRS and YFSETQ. This CDR3 comprises 13 residues. Deletions cut 3 bases from V and 0 bases from J, with 6 bases between. In DNA, the CDR3 is TGCGCCAGCAGCTCGCAGACTAACTATGGCTACACCTTC. Translation: CASSSQTNYGYTF. Based on the CDR3 plus reference TRBV5-1 and TRBJ1-2, the full variable domain is KAGVTQTPRYLIKTRGQQVTLSCSPISGHRSVSWYQQTPGQGLQFLFEYFSETQRNKGNFPGRFSGRQFSNSRSEMNVSTLELGDSALYLCASSSQTNYGYTFGSGTRLTVV.

The chain's CDR3 is CASSFIGGGSYNEQFF. The CDR3 region has the DNA TGTGCCAGCAGCTTCATCGGGGGAGGCTCCTACAATGAGCAGTTCTTC. V is TRBV11-2 and J is TRBJ2-1; D may be TRBD2 (6 bases). The germline CDR1 and CDR2 sequences are SGHAT and FQNNGV. CDR3 size: 16 residues. The ends were cut back, 3 bases at V and 0 bases at J, with 12 bases in the middle.

This clonotype was seen more than once but under ten times. The J gene is TRBJ2-5, the V gene TRBV20-1; 7 bases are shared with TRBD1. CDR1 and CDR2 (germline): DFQATT, SNEGSKA (reference sequence). This CDR3 spans 15 amino acids. V lost 2 bases to trimming and J lost 5 bases; unmatched junction nucleotides: 11. The CDR3 bases are TGCAGTGCTAGACCTTTGACAGGGCTTCGGGAGACCCAGTACTTC. This translates into CSARPLTGLRETQYF.

This clonotype has a single count. V usage is TRBV27 and J usage is TRBJ2-1, with TRBD2 matching over 7 bases. The CDR3 length is 17 residues. V dropped 2 bases and J dropped 6; count of bases not matched to a gene: 13. Germline assignment: CDR1 MNHEY and CDR2 SMNVEV (reference sequence). The CDR3 DNA is TGTGCCAGCAGTTTAATTCTCACGGGACTACTTCTCAATGAGCAGTTCTTC. This sequence encodes CASSLILTGLLLNEQFF.

The sample holds a few counts of this clonotype. The chain is built from TRBV5-6 and TRBJ1-1; unclear D gene. The CDR3 has 14 residues. Trimming left V 0 bases short and J 0 bases short, with 6 bases between. The germline CDR1 and CDR2 sequences are SGHDT and YYEEEE. The CDR3 bases are TGTGCCAGCAGCTTGGTAGGCGTGAACACTGAAGCTTTCTTT. It encodes CASSLVGVNTEAFF.

The chain combines TRBV18 with TRBJ2-1; 7 bases map to TRBD2. This CDR3 is 17 amino acids long. Germline V lookup: CDR1 KGHSH, CDR2 LQKENI. J was trimmed by 4 bases and V by 9 bases; bases with no gene match: 18. The CDR3 region is CASSNSALQGLYNEQFF. For the CDR3, the DNA is TGTGCCAGTTCCAATTCGGCGCTCCAGGGACTATACAATGAGCAGTTCTTC.

The rearrangement links TRBV7-9 to TRBJ1-2; D call uncertain. This CDR3 comprises 14 residues. Trimming removed 1 base at V and 5 bases at J, with 11 bases between. Germline CDR1 is SEHNR and CDR2 is FQNEAQ (reference sequence). The CDR3 DNA sequence: TGTGCCAGCAGCTTAGAGGTCAATCTATATGGCTACACCTTC. Translating it yields CASSLEVNLYGYTF. The whole variable domain, filled in from reference TRBV7-9 and TRBJ1-2, reads DTGVSQNPRHKITKRGQNVTFRCDPISEHNRLYWYRQTLGQGPEFLTYFQNEAQLEKSRLLSDRFSAERPKGSFSTLEIQRTEQGDSAMYLCASSLEVNLYGYTFGSGTRLTVV.

This clonotype was detected a few times. The chain recombines TRBV15 with TRBJ2-1, with D hard to call. CDR1 and CDR2 (germline): LNHNV, YYDKDF (reference sequence). The CDR3 spans 12 residues. The V and J ends lost 0 bases and 7 bases respectively, with 4 bases between them. CDR3 DNA: TGTGCCACCAGCAGAGATCCGAATGAGCAGTTCTTC. Protein product: CATSRDPNEQFF.

The chain carries TRBV2 and TRBJ2-1; D uncertain. This CDR3 contains 12 residues. V lost 3 bases to trimming and J lost 7 bases, with 7 bases between them. Germline values: CDR1 SNHLY, CDR2 FYNNEI. The CDR3 nucleotides read TGTGCCAGCAGTGAGATCGGAAATGAGCAGTTCTTC. Protein: CASSEIGNEQFF.

J is TRBJ2-1 and V is TRBV29-1; 9 bases agree with TRBD1. The CDR3 extends over 13 amino acids. Looked up from germline, CDR1 is SQVTM and CDR2 is ANQGSEA. V dropped 7 bases and J dropped 3; count of bases not matched to a gene: 4. CDR3 amino acids: CSGGDRDYNEQFF. CDR3 bases: TGCAGCGGGGGGGACAGGGACTACAATGAGCAGTTCTTC.

This clonotype was found once. The rearrangement links TRBV14 to TRBJ2-5; D is unresolved. There are 15 residues in the CDR3. Germline values: CDR1 SGHDN, CDR2 FVKESK. Trimming took 2 bases from V and 3 from J, leaving 13 bases between them. CDR3 protein: CASSQSDMVEETQYF. CDR3 bases: TGTGCCAGCAGCCAATCAGATATGGTGGAAGAGACCCAGTACTTC.

This rearrangement joins TRBV28 to TRBJ2-7; TRBD2 agrees at 9 bases. Trimming cost V 6 bases and J 5 bases; bases outside gene matches: 5. The length of the CDR3 is 13 residues. Per germline, CDR1 MDHEN and CDR2 SYDVKM. The CDR3 loop reads CASSRTSGHEQYF. The DNA of the CDR3 is TGTGCCAGCAGCCGCACTAGCGGGCACGAGCAGTACTTC.

The J gene is TRBJ2-1, the V gene TRBV11-2, with D possibly TRBD1 on 6 matching bases. The germline gives CDR1 SGHAT, CDR2 FQNNGV. The CDR3 runs to 13 residues. The V end was cut by 5 bases, the J end by 11 bases, with 16 bases between. Here the CDR3 reads CASSAIPTGQQFF. The CDR3 nucleotides are TGTGCCAGCAGCGCAATACCGACAGGACAGCAGTTCTTC.

This clonotype was detected only a few times. The chain couples TRBV27 to TRBJ2-1; 11 nucleotides line up with TRBD1. This CDR3 region has 15 residues. With 6 bases clipped from V and 8 bases from J, the junction kept 9 bases outside the gene matches. The germline gives CDR1 MNHEY, CDR2 SMNVEV (reference sequence). The CDR3 loop is CASRVNRDRGDEQFF. Written as DNA, the CDR3 is TGTGCCAGCAGAGTAAACCGGGACAGGGGGGATGAGCAGTTCTTC.

The CDR3 DNA follows: TGTGCCAGCAGCTTGCGGGACAGCTATGGCTACACCTTC. Translated, it gives CASSLRDSYGYTF. This sequence joins TRBV7-9 and TRBJ1-2, with 7 bases that match TRBD1. The V gene's germline CDR1 is SEHNR and CDR2 FQNEAQ (reference sequence). This CDR3 is 13 amino acids long. Germline trimming cut 3 bases from V and 4 bases from J; bases unmatched to any gene: 2.

The rearrangement uses TRBV20-1 and TRBJ1-1; TRBD1 might be the D (6 bases). The CDR3 length is 16 residues. Germline CDR1 DFQATT, CDR2 SNEGSKA (reference sequence). Trimming removed 6 bases at V and 4 bases at J, with 24 bases between. The CDR3 region is CSAPGWTEALGTEAFF. The CDR3 region has the DNA TGCAGTGCCCCAGGTTGGACAGAAGCTCTGGGCACTGAAGCTTTCTTT.

V gene TRBV12-3 or TRBV12-4 combines with J gene TRBJ2-5, with D tentatively TRBD2 (6 bases). CDR3 length: 15 residues. Trimming removed 4 bases at V and 0 bases at J, with 12 bases between. As DNA, the CDR3 is TGTGCCAGCAGTTCATATGGCGGGAACCAAGAGACCCAGTACTTC. Its translation: CASSSYGGNQETQYF.

Ten or more counts support this clonotype. This chain links TRBV7-2 with TRBJ2-7, with a weak D call TRBD1 (6 bases). The V end was cut by 0 bases, the J end by 2 bases, with 11 bases between. Germline V gene sequence: CDR1 SGHTA, CDR2 FQGNSA. This CDR3 has 15 amino acids. Written as DNA, the CDR3 is TGTGCCAGCAGCTTAGCGGGGGCAGGTACCTACGAGCAGTACTTC. Its translation is CASSLAGAGTYEQYF.

The V call is TRBV4-3, the J call TRBJ2-3; unclear D gene. Germline loops: CDR1 LGHNA, CDR2 YSLEER. Deletions cut 1 base from V and 9 bases from J, with 17 bases between. There are 15 residues in the CDR3. Here the CDR3 DNA reads TGCGCCAGCAGCCAAGGCGAAACGGTTGTTGGGACGCAGTATTTT. This sequence encodes CASSQGETVVGTQYF.

The rearrangement uses TRBV6-5 and TRBJ1-2; D call uncertain. CDR1 is MNHEY and CDR2 is SVGAGI in the germline V gene. V was trimmed by 0 bases and J by 0 bases, leaving 5 bases between them. This CDR3 region has 14 residues. Here the CDR3 reads CASSYSVANYGYTF. DNA of the CDR3: TGTGCCAGCAGTTACTCGGTTGCTAACTATGGCTACACCTTC.

This clonotype occurred a few times. This chain joins TRBV5-5 and TRBJ2-5; TRBD2 aligns across 8 bases. CDR3 length equals 15 residues. The germline V gene has CDR1 SGHKS and CDR2 YYEKEE (reference sequence). V lost 4 bases and J lost 2; bases outside the gene matches: 7. The chain's CDR3 is CASSRRAGVQETQYF. DNA of the CDR3: TGTGCCAGCAGCCGGAGAGCGGGGGTACAAGAGACCCAGTACTTC.

The genes are TRBV25-1 and TRBJ2-7; tentatively, D is TRBD1 (5 bases). Germline CDR1 and CDR2: MGHDK and SYGVNS. V lost 4 bases, J lost 1 base, and 11 bases lay in between. The CDR3 runs to 14 residues. The CDR3 DNA reads TGTGCCAGCAGTGCAGGGAAGTCGTCCTACGAGCAGTACTTC. As protein: CASSAGKSSYEQYF.

The V gene is TRBV7-9, the J gene TRBJ2-4; tentatively, D is TRBD1 (5 bases). This CDR3 comprises 16 residues. V was pared by 5 bases and J by 0 bases, with 14 bases between. Per the germline V gene, CDR1 is SEHNR and CDR2 is FQNEAQ (reference sequence). The CDR3 nucleotides read TGTGCCAGCAGCCCCGCTGGGGCACTAGCCAAAAACATTCAGTACTTC. Amino acid sequence: CASSPAGALAKNIQYF. Drawing the rest from reference TRBV7-9 and TRBJ2-4, the complete variable domain is DTGVSQNPRHKITKRGQNVTFRCDPISEHNRLYWYRQTLGQGPEFLTYFQNEAQLEKSRLLSDRFSAERPKGSFSTLEIQRTEQGDSAMYLCASSPAGALAKNIQYFGAGTRLSVL.

This rearrangement joins TRBV28 to TRBJ2-3; D is perhaps TRBD1 (6 bases). The CDR3 extends over 16 amino acids. The germline gives CDR1 MDHEN, CDR2 SYDVKM. The V gene lost 1 base and the J gene lost 0 bases, with 11 bases spanning the gap. This CDR3 is CASSLFGTPSTDTQYF. CDR3 nucleotides: TGTGCCAGCAGTTTATTTGGGACACCTAGCACAGATACGCAGTATTTT. Based on the CDR3 plus reference TRBV28 and TRBJ2-3, the full variable domain is DVKVTQSSRYLVKRTGEKVFLECVQDMDHENMFWYRQDPGLGLRLIYFSYDVKMKEKGDIPEGYSVSREKKERFSLILESASTNQTSMYLCASSLFGTPSTDTQYFGPGTRLTVL.

This clonotype was detected only a few times. This chain links TRBV7-3 with TRBJ2-5; D is possibly TRBD2 (5 bases). CDR3 size: 13 residues. The germline CDR1 and CDR2 sequences are SGHTA and FQGTGA. The V gene lost 6 bases and the J gene lost 11 bases, with 19 bases spanning the gap. CDR3 loop: CASRVKGDWEQYF. CDR3 nucleotide sequence: TGTGCCAGCAGGGTTAAAGGAGATTGGGAGCAGTACTTC.